Listed here are 26 T cell receptor beta chains from one sample, sequenced in a study of blood T cell repertoires in COVID-19. Sequenced by immunoSEQ multiplex PCR; TCRdb stores in-frame clones only, minus some. The table has around 120,000 clones, almost 90% seen once. The specimen sequenced was peripheral blood. The receptors come from a woman in her sixties with COVID-19, enrolled during active disease.

The gene calls are TRBV6-2 or TRBV6-3 and TRBJ1-5; D is uncertain. In germline, CDR1 is MNHEY, CDR2 SVGEGT. This CDR3 has 13 residues. V lost 2 bases to trimming and J lost 5 bases, with 7 bases between them. As DNA, the CDR3 is TGTGCCAGCAGTTACGTCCGGGATCAGCCCCAGCATTTT. Translated, it gives CASSYVRDQPQHF.

The V and J genes are TRBV24-1 and TRBJ1-1; 9 nucleotides align to TRBD1. Per the germline V gene, CDR1 is KGHDR and CDR2 is SFDVKD. The CDR3 is 13 residues long. Unmatched junction bases numbered 4, after V lost 9 bases and J lost 3 bases. CDR3 sequence: CATGRQGDTEAFF. The CDR3 nucleotides read TGTGCCACCGGAAGACAGGGGGACACTGAAGCTTTCTTT.

This clone has a handful of counts. This rearrangement joins TRBV2 to TRBJ1-6; TRBD1 matches at 7 bases. V shed 6 bases and J 5 bases; nucleotides not matched to a gene: 7. The CDR3 is 15 residues long. Germline V gene lookup returns CDR1 SNHLY and CDR2 FYNNEI. In DNA, the CDR3 is TGTGCCAGCAGGCGGGACAGCACTAATAATTCACCCCTCCACTTT. It encodes CASRRDSTNNSPLHF.

This CDR3 is CARSFMPVDSNQPQHF. The CDR3 DNA reads as TGTGCCAGAAGCTTCATGCCCGTAGATAGCAATCAGCCCCAGCATTTT. This rearrangement joins TRBV7-5 to TRBJ1-5. TRBV7-5 is a documented pseudogene. The CDR3 runs to 16 residues.

The rearrangement links TRBV5-1 to TRBJ2-5, with TRBD2 identical over 9 bases. The junction had 6 bases not matched to a gene; V was cut back by 4 bases and J by 2 bases. The CDR3 extends over 15 amino acids. Germline CDR1 reads SGHRS; CDR2 reads YFSETQ. CDR3 in amino acids: CASSTRGGDQETQYF. The CDR3 bases are TGCGCCAGCAGCACTCGCGGGGGGGATCAAGAGACCCAGTACTTC.

In this sample, this clone turned up once. The chain joins TRBV9 to TRBJ1-1; D is uncertain. The germline V and J ends were trimmed by 4 bases and 4 bases, with 14 bases remaining between them. CDR1 SGDLS and CDR2 YYNGEE come from the germline V gene. CDR3 length: 14 residues. This CDR3 reads CASSRTPEATEAFF. In DNA, the CDR3 is TGTGCCAGCAGCCGAACCCCGGAGGCCACTGAAGCTTTCTTT.

This sequence joins TRBV5-1 and TRBJ1-5; weak D call: TRBD1 (5 bases). Per germline, CDR1 SGHRS and CDR2 YFSETQ. Trimming stripped 0 bases from V and 7 bases from J, with 14 bases between. The CDR3 runs to 15 residues. The CDR3 DNA sequence: TGCGCCAGCAGCTTGGTTCCGGGGGTTGAACAGCCCCAGCATTTT. This encodes CASSLVPGVEQPQHF.

This clone came up once. The chain employs TRBV9 and TRBJ2-2, with D unclear. Germline CDR1 SGDLS, CDR2 YYNGEE. Deletions cut 0 bases from V and 7 bases from J, with 10 bases between. This CDR3 is built from 14 residues. DNA of the CDR3: TGTGCCAGCAGCGTAGTCTTCAGTGGCGGGGAGCTGTTTTTT. Translated: CASSVVFSGGELFF.

This clone was found a few times. The CDR3 DNA reads as TGTGCCAGCAGTACCGGGACAGGGGTTACCACTGAAGCTTTCTTT. It translates to CASSTGTGVTTEAFF. The V and J genes are TRBV6-6 and TRBJ1-1; 10 bases match TRBD1. The CDR3 has 15 amino acids. Germline V gives CDR1 MNHNY, CDR2 SVGAGI (reference sequence). Germline trimming cut 5 bases from V and 4 bases from J; bases unmatched to any gene: 7.

The chain recombines TRBV20-1 with TRBJ1-1; the match to TRBD1 covers 8 bases. The CDR3 runs 14 residues. With 3 bases clipped from V and 1 base from J, the junction kept 4 bases outside the gene matches. CDR1 is DFQATT and CDR2 is SNEGSKA in the germline V gene (reference sequence). The CDR3 DNA sequence: TGCAGTGCTAGTCTTGGGACAGGGAACACTGAAGCTTTCTTT. It specifies CSASLGTGNTEAFF.

The chain recombines TRBV7-2 with TRBJ2-7, with 9 positions matching TRBD1. Germline V gene sequence: CDR1 SGHTA, CDR2 FQGNSA. Trimming cost V 4 bases and J 7 bases; bases outside gene matches: 8. This CDR3 contains 14 residues. This CDR3 reads CASSSTGGGREQYF. CDR3 sequence (DNA): TGTGCCAGCAGCTCCACAGGGGGCGGACGTGAGCAGTACTTC.

The rearrangement joins TRBV24-1 to TRBJ1-3, with 8 nucleotides matching TRBD1. After removal of 6 bases from V and 2 bases from J, the junction contained 29 bases not matched to a gene. Germline CDR1 reads KGHDR; CDR2 reads SFDVKD. This CDR3 has 23 residues. CDR3 in amino acids: CATSPPRKGTGPFDKLPGNTIYF. The CDR3 nucleotides read TGTGCCACCAGTCCACCAAGGAAGGGGACAGGCCCCTTTGATAAATTACCTGGAAACACCATATATTTT.

This sequence joins TRBV19 and TRBJ1-2; 9 bases fit TRBD1. This CDR3 contains 14 residues. V lost 8 bases and J lost 2; bases outside the gene matches: 6. Germline V gene data show CDR1 as LNHDA and CDR2 as SQIVND (reference sequence). CDR3 DNA: TGTGCCAGTCACCAACAGGGGGCGAACTATGGCTACACCTTC. This translates into CASHQQGANYGYTF. The variable domain in full, with the rest retrieved from reference TRBV19 and TRBJ1-2, is DGGITQSPKYLFRKEGQNVTLSCEQNLNHDAMYWYRQDPGQGLRLIYYSQIVNDFQKGDIAEGYSVSREKKESFPLTVTSAQKNPTAFYLCASHQQGANYGYTFGSGTRLTVV.

This clone showed up just once. The rearrangement joins TRBV7-7 to TRBJ2-7; the match to TRBD1 covers 7 bases. This CDR3 comprises 15 residues. The J segment lost 12 bases and the V segment lost 4 bases, leaving 18 bases of the junction unmatched. Per the germline V gene, CDR1 is SSHAT and CDR2 is FNYEAQ (reference sequence). The CDR3 loop reads CASSSIETRRDSVYF. DNA for the CDR3: TGTGCCAGCAGCTCTATCGAGACCCGCCGGGACAGCGTGTACTTC.

The CDR3: CASSPRTEVNSPLHF. CDR3 sequence (DNA): TGTGCCAGCTCACCTCGGACGGAGGTTAATTCACCCCTCCACTTT. The gene calls are TRBV18 and TRBJ1-6, with no clear D. Per germline, CDR1 KGHSH and CDR2 LQKENI. The length of the CDR3 is 15 residues. Trimming left V 3 bases short and J 6 bases short, with 12 bases between.

This clone was observed a single time. The V gene is TRBV18, the J gene TRBJ2-7; possible D gene TRBD1, 5 bases. Germline CDR1 is KGHSH and CDR2 is LQKENI. The CDR3 consists of 15 residues. Deletions cut 0 bases from V and 4 bases from J, with 13 bases between. This CDR3 reads CASSPPTVRGYEQYF. The CDR3 nucleotides are TGTGCCAGCTCACCACCGACAGTAAGGGGATACGAGCAGTACTTC.

The chain combines TRBV6-5 with TRBJ1-2; TRBD1 might be the D (6 bases). V dropped 4 bases and J dropped 8 bases, with 17 bases sitting between them. Germline V gene lookup returns CDR1 MNHEY and CDR2 SVGAGI. This CDR3 is 14 amino acids long. This CDR3 reads CASSWTVSRRGYTF. The CDR3 DNA is TGTGCCAGCAGTTGGACAGTCTCCAGACGAGGCTACACCTTC.

The J gene is TRBJ2-7, the V gene TRBV6-2 or TRBV6-3; D may be TRBD1 (6 bases). The germline V gene has CDR1 MNHEY and CDR2 SVGEGT. Deletions cut 2 bases from V and 4 bases from J, with 21 bases between. The CDR3 length is 17 residues. The chain's CDR3 is CASSYTRHRTGQYEQYF. The CDR3 coding sequence is TGTGCCAGCAGTTACACCCGGCATCGTACAGGGCAGTACGAGCAGTACTTC.

This chain joins TRBV27 and TRBJ1-2; TRBD1 matches at 8 bases. Germline assignment: CDR1 MNHEY and CDR2 SMNVEV (reference sequence). The CDR3 has 13 amino acids. V shed 9 bases, J shed 4 bases, and the junction held 7 bases outside the gene matches. CDR3 amino acids: CASKTGDGYGYTF. CDR3 DNA sequence: TGTGCCAGTAAGACAGGGGATGGCTATGGCTACACCTTC.

The chain carries TRBV19 and TRBJ1-4; no clear D. V lost 11 bases and J 1 base, leaving 11 bases between the germline ends. This CDR3 has 13 residues. From germline, CDR1 is LNHDA and CDR2 SQIVND (reference sequence). The CDR3, as DNA: TGTGCCGCGAGCTACAGAACTAATGAAAAACTGTTTTTT. This codes for CAASYRTNEKLFF.

The chain carries TRBV20-1 and TRBJ2-1; the D is unclear. Between the trimmed V and J ends, which lost 3 bases and 5 bases, there was a span of 17 bases. Per germline, CDR1 DFQATT and CDR2 SNEGSKA (reference sequence). The CDR3 consists of 15 residues. CDR3 protein: CSASVSGAEDNEQFF. CDR3 DNA: TGCAGTGCTAGTGTATCTGGCGCCGAGGACAATGAGCAGTTCTTC.

The chain combines TRBV5-1 with TRBJ2-5, with TRBD1 identical over 7 bases. This CDR3 is built from 13 residues. Germline CDR1 is SGHRS and CDR2 is YFSETQ. Trimming removed 3 bases from V and 3 bases from J; junction bases left unmatched: 2. This chain's CDR3 is CASSYGTEETQYF. In nucleotides, the CDR3 is TGCGCCAGCAGCTATGGGACAGAAGAGACCCAGTACTTC.

The CDR3, as DNA: TGTGCCAGCAGTTTATTTTCGGGTCAGCCCCAGCATTTT. Translation gives CASSLFSGQPQHF. J is TRBJ1-5 and V is TRBV27; no clear D gene. This CDR3 spans 13 amino acids. CDR1 is MNHEY and CDR2 is SMNVEV in the germline V gene (reference sequence). Trimming stripped 1 base from V and 6 bases from J, with 7 bases between.

The V gene is TRBV7-3, the J gene TRBJ2-1, with 9 bases that match TRBD2. V shed 1 base and J 2 bases; nucleotides not matched to a gene: 6. Germline values: CDR1 SGHTA, CDR2 FQGTGA. The CDR3 contains 17 residues. CDR3 protein: CASSLSPAGGAYNEQFF. The CDR3 DNA is TGTGCCAGCAGCTTAAGCCCAGCGGGGGGCGCCTACAATGAGCAGTTCTTC.

V gene TRBV18 combines with J gene TRBJ2-1, with 10 bases lining up with TRBD1. This CDR3 region has 16 residues. Germline assignment: CDR1 KGHSH and CDR2 LQKENI. The J segment lost 3 bases and the V segment lost 3 bases, leaving 5 bases of the junction unmatched. The chain's CDR3 is CASSPEGTGVYNEQFF. DNA for the CDR3: TGTGCCAGCTCACCGGAGGGGACAGGGGTCTACAATGAGCAGTTCTTC.

J is TRBJ1-2 and V is TRBV3-1 (or the pseudogene TRBV3-2); D is unclear. With 1 base removed from V and 8 bases from J, the gap between germline ends came to 8 bases. This CDR3 contains 12 residues. The germline V gene encodes CDR1 LGHDT and CDR2 YNNKEL (reference sequence). CDR3 protein: CASSQGSRGYTF. The CDR3 DNA is TGTGCCAGCAGCCAAGGGTCTCGGGGCTACACCTTC.